This T cell receptor beta chain was captured by sequencing in a study of cytotoxic CD8 clonotypes in ibrutinib-treated CLL. Trimming pared 3 bases from V and 6 bases from J, leaving 12 bases between. The germline CDR1 and CDR2 sequences are SGHVS and FQNEAQ. The length of the CDR3 is 14 residues. Produced via immunoSEQ multiplex PCR; TCRdb's table is partial and in-frame only. Among 250,000 to 350,000 clones listed, approximately 76% were seen once. The TCR comes from a human donor with chronic lymphocytic leukemia. Specimen: PBMCs, collected at disease progression, from a patient treated with ibrutinib. The rearrangement uses TRBV7-8 and TRBJ2-4; D might be TRBD1 (8 bases). The CDR3 bases are TGTGCCAGCAGCTTCAACAGGGGGGGAAACATTCAGTACTTC. Translating gives CASSFNRGGNIQYF.